These 24 T cell receptor beta chains were all obtained from the same sample, sequenced in a study of metastatic and nonmetastatic thyroid tumors. Patients were all untreated before their thyroid surgery. From the PCR reads, TCRdb re-called clones with MiXCR. Of 35,000 to 40,000 clones detected, 20% appear once; the ten largest clones hold less than 20%. The specimen was blood. The receptors come from a female donor with papillary thyroid cancer or a benign thyroid nodule (not recorded which). Some clones in this sample may be carry-over from other donors' samples.

This clone was seen just once. It is likely a read error, because the conserved phenylalanine at the end of the CDR3 is missing. Because the CDR3's place on the DNA is in doubt, the DNA is left out and the CDR3 is given as listed by TCRdb. The chain couples TRBV11-3 to TRBJ1-1; the table gives TRBD1 as D, unverified against the DNA. Germline CDR1 and CDR2: SGHNT and YENEEA. Both ends counted, the CDR3 spans 15 residues. The CDR3 reads CASSLGGARNTEDFI.

This clone was seen at least ten times. J is TRBJ2-2 and V is TRBV19, with TRBD1 as a possible D gene (5 bases). With 3 bases removed from V and 2 bases from J, the gap between germline ends came to 10 bases. The CDR3 length is 15 residues. The germline CDR1 and CDR2 sequences are LNHDA and SQIVND (reference sequence). CDR3 loop: CASSILGANTGELFF. The CDR3 DNA sequence: TGTGCCAGTAGTATCCTTGGGGCTAACACCGGGGAGCTGTTTTTT.

This clone occurred many times. The rearrangement joins TRBV4-2 to TRBJ2-7; 8 bases fit TRBD2. The CDR3 extends over 16 amino acids. V lost 1 base and J lost 1; bases outside the gene matches: 6. Germline V gene data show CDR1 as LGHNA and CDR2 as YNFKEQ. The CDR3 sequence: CASSQGQLADSYEQYF. The CDR3 DNA sequence: TGTGCCAGCAGCCAAGGGCAACTAGCGGATTCCTACGAGCAGTACTTC.

On this clone itself: Sequence at one end of the junction differs from germline and may be a read error. This sequence joins TRBV6-2 or TRBV6-3 and TRBJ1-5; 9 nucleotides align to TRBD1. This CDR3 is built from 16 residues. Per germline, CDR1 MNHEY and CDR2 SVGEGT. DNA for the CDR3: TGTGCCAGCAGTTACAACCGGGACAGGGTCAATAAGCCCCAGCATTTT. Protein: CASSYNRDRVNKPQHF.

This clone was recorded at least ten times. The chain has TRBV5-1 and TRBJ2-5; unclear D gene. CDR1 and CDR2 (germline): SGHRS, YFSETQ. The CDR3 has 13 residues. Trimming took 0 bases from V and 4 from J, leaving 7 bases between them. The CDR3 spells CASSLGLRETQYF. CDR3 DNA sequence: TGCGCCAGCAGCTTGGGTCTTCGAGAGACCCAGTACTTC.

This clone was picked up a small number of times. This may be a read error, as it is one base from a much larger clone. The chain combines TRBV18 with TRBJ1-5; D remains unclear. The germline CDR1 and CDR2 sequences are KGHSH and LQKENI. The CDR3 is 13 residues long. Trimming pared 6 bases from V and 6 bases from J, leaving 12 bases between. CDR3 amino acids: CASSDIKSQPQHF. CDR3 nucleotides: TGTGCCAGCTCTGACATTAAGAGTCAGCCCCAGCATTTT.

V and J are TRBV27 and TRBJ1-1; D unresolved. V lost 2 bases and J 1 base, leaving 5 bases between the germline ends. Germline values: CDR1 MNHEY, CDR2 SMNVEV (reference sequence). The CDR3 length is 13 residues. The chain's CDR3 is CASSLGPNTEAFF. Here the CDR3 DNA reads TGTGCCAGCAGTTTAGGTCCGAACACTGAAGCTTTCTTT.

The chain uses TRBV6-1 and TRBJ2-3, with D possibly called TRBD1 or TRBD2 (6 bases each). CDR3 length: 14 residues. Germline V CDR1 and CDR2: MNHNS, SASEGT. Trimming took off 7 bases at V and 2 bases at J, with 13 bases between the two ends. This CDR3 is CASMPTGATDTQYF. The CDR3 coding sequence is TGTGCCAGCATGCCTACGGGGGCCACAGATACGCAGTATTTT.

The chain couples TRBV5-1 to TRBJ1-1; D not resolved. The CDR3 contains 15 residues. Trimming took 2 bases from V and 2 from J, leaving 13 bases between them. The V gene's germline CDR1 is SGHRS and CDR2 YFSETQ. In nucleotides, the CDR3 is TGCGCCAGCAGCTTTAGTACCAATTCTAACACTGAAGCTTTCTTT. Translating it yields CASSFSTNSNTEAFF. Supplemented by reference TRBV5-1 and TRBJ1-1, the full variable domain reads KAGVTQTPRYLIKTRGQQVTLSCSPISGHRSVSWYQQTPGQGLQFLFEYFSETQRNKGNFPGRFSGRQFSNSRSEMNVSTLELGDSALYLCASSFSTNSNTEAFFGQGTRLTVV.

This clone was found many times. The chain recombines TRBV3-1 with TRBJ2-5, with a tentative D call TRBD2 (6 bases). Germline CDR1 LGHDT, CDR2 YNNKEL (reference sequence). This CDR3 is built from 15 residues. Trimming pared 0 bases from V and 3 bases from J, leaving 11 bases between. The CDR3 DNA follows: TGTGCCAGCAGCCAAGAATACAGGAGGGAAGAGACCCAGTACTTC. Protein sequence: CASSQEYRREETQYF.

Many counts were recorded for this clone. Mismatch with germline at one junction end may stem from a read error. The rearrangement joins TRBV6-1 to TRBJ2-4, with D perhaps being TRBD1 or TRBD2 (5 bases each). CDR1 is MNHNS and CDR2 is SASEGT in the germline V gene. The CDR3 length is 14 residues. The CDR3 nucleotides are TGTGCCAGCATGGGGGTAGGCGCAAAGGGCATTCGGTACTTC. Encoded protein: CASMGVGAKGIRYF.

Judged by abundance, this clone is medium-sized. V usage is TRBV6-5 and J usage is TRBJ1-2; D gene unclear. The CDR3 extends over 14 amino acids. Germline-derived CDR1 and CDR2 are MNHEY and SVGAGI. V lost 2 bases and J lost 0, with 7 bases in between. The CDR3 region has the DNA TGTGCCAGCAGTTACGGGAAGGCTAACTATGGCTACACCTTC. Residues: CASSYGKANYGYTF.

This clone has at least ten counts. V is TRBV25-1 and J is TRBJ2-7, with D uncertain. V was shortened by 4 bases and J by 3 bases, with 4 bases between the two germline ends. Germline CDR1 is MGHDK and CDR2 is SYGVNS. This CDR3 is built from 11 residues. The DNA for the CDR3 is TGTGCCAGCAGTGCCTTCTACGAGCAGTACTTC. Its protein is CASSAFYEQYF.

This clone occurred many times. A much more abundant neighbour one base away suggests this may be a read error. The V and J genes are TRBV12-3 or TRBV12-4 and TRBJ1-1; D is undetermined. Trimming took 3 bases from V and 0 from J, leaving 5 bases between them. This CDR3 is built from 13 residues. Here the CDR3 DNA reads TGTGCCAGCAGTTTCATCCTGAACACTGAAGCTTTCTTT. It yields the protein CASSFILNTEAFF.

This clone was observed at least ten times. The rearrangement uses TRBV14 and TRBJ2-7; 7 nucleotides match TRBD1. This CDR3 is built from 15 residues. Germline V lookup: CDR1 SGHDN, CDR2 FVKESK. Losses at the gene ends were 4 bases for V and 7 bases for J; bases not matched to a gene: 13. The CDR3 DNA follows: TGTGCCAGCAGCCGACAGGGCGCTTCCCTTGGAGAGCAGTACTTC. Its translation is CASSRQGASLGEQYF.

There are many counts of this clone. The rearrangement uses TRBV10-2 and TRBJ2-1; the match to TRBD1 covers 7 bases. Looked up from germline, CDR1 is WSHSY and CDR2 is SAAADI. CDR3 size: 13 residues. V dropped 8 bases and J dropped 7; count of bases not matched to a gene: 8. The CDR3 loop reads CASGKGAPNEQFF. CDR3 DNA: TGCGCCAGCGGAAAGGGGGCGCCGAATGAGCAGTTCTTC.

In its sample, this clone ranks as medium-sized (0.01 to 0.1%). The chain joins TRBV6-1 to TRBJ2-7; no definite D call. This CDR3 has 16 amino acids. The germline V and J ends were trimmed by 5 bases and 0 bases, with 17 bases remaining between them. CDR1 is MNHNS and CDR2 is SASEGT in the germline V gene. CDR3 residues: CASSYTESPYSYEQYF. The CDR3 nucleotides are TGTGCCAGCAGTTATACAGAGAGCCCCTACTCCTACGAGCAGTACTTC.

This clone was observed at least ten times. The chain combines TRBV19 with TRBJ2-3; perhaps D is TRBD1 or TRBD2 (5 bases each). Germline CDR1 LNHDA, CDR2 SQIVND (reference sequence). V lost 5 bases to trimming and J lost 5 bases, with 14 bases between them. This CDR3 region has 14 residues. The DNA for the CDR3 is TGTGCCAGTAGTCCTGGGGGTCCGGGAGATACGCAGTATTTT. Translation: CASSPGGPGDTQYF.

This clone was counted between two and nine times. An end of the junction does not agree with germline; a read error may underlie this. The V and J genes are TRBV28 and TRBJ1-2; no clear D. CDR3 length: 13 residues. Germline V gene data show CDR1 as MDHEN and CDR2 as SYDVKM. The CDR3 region is CASSFSPNYCYTF. CDR3 DNA sequence: TGTGCCAGCAGTTTTTCACCTAACTATTGCTACACCTTC.

This chain uses TRBV6-5 with TRBJ1-6, with TRBD1 matching 9 bases. V gave up 2 bases and J gave up 7 bases; unmatched junction bases: 6. Germline V gene data show CDR1 as MNHEY and CDR2 as SVGAGI. The CDR3 loop spans 16 amino acids. Here the CDR3 reads CASSYASGQGNSPLHF. CDR3 in DNA: TGTGCCAGCAGTTACGCGTCGGGACAGGGAAATTCACCCCTCCACTTT.

In this sample, this clone turned up many times. The chain joins TRBV10-3 to TRBJ2-3; D perhaps matches TRBD1 (5 bases). The germline V gene encodes CDR1 ENHRY and CDR2 SYGVKD. The CDR3 runs 15 residues. The ends were cut back, 2 bases at V and 3 bases at J, with 12 bases in the middle. The CDR3, as DNA: TGTGCCATCAGTGAGCCCTCCAGGGAAACAGATACGCAGTATTTT. It specifies CAISEPSRETDTQYF.

This clone was picked up many times. This may come from a read error, since a much larger clone is one base off. This specimen includes other DNA sequences encoding the same CDR3. V gene TRBV6-1 combines with J gene TRBJ1-3; a possible D gene is TRBD1 (5 bases). V lost 8 bases to trimming and J lost 1 base, with 18 bases between them. Looked up from germline, CDR1 is MNHNS and CDR2 is SASEGT. This CDR3 is 16 amino acids long. In nucleotides, the CDR3 is TGTGCCAGCCGGAATGGTCAGGGAGCTTCTGGAAACACCATATATTTT. The encoded protein is CASRNGQGASGNTIYF.

This clone was recorded at least ten times. The chain carries TRBV10-3 and TRBJ2-7, with 10 nucleotides matching TRBD1. CDR3 length: 13 amino acids. The germline V gene encodes CDR1 ENHRY and CDR2 SYGVKD. With V trimmed by 5 bases and J by 7 bases, 5 bases remained unmatched. The CDR3 nucleotides read TGTGCCATCAGTTTTGGGACAGGGGAAGAGCAGTACTTC. Translating gives CAISFGTGEEQYF.

This clone was seen repeatedly, ten times or more. The chain recombines TRBV2 with TRBJ1-2, with D unclear. V lost 3 bases and J 0 bases, leaving 8 bases between the germline ends. CDR1 SNHLY and CDR2 FYNNEI come from the germline V gene. CDR3 length: 14 amino acids. The CDR3 sequence is CASSDVTANYGYTF. The CDR3 region has the DNA TGTGCCAGCAGTGATGTTACAGCTAACTATGGCTACACCTTC.